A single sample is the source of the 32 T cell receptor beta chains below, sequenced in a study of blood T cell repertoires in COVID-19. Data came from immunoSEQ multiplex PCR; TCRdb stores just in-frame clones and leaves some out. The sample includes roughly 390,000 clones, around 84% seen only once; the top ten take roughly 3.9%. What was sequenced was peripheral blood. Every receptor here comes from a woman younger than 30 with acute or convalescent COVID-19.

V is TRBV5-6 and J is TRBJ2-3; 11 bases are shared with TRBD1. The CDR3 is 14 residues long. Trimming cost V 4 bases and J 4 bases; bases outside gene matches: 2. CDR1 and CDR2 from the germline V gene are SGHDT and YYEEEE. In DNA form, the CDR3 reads TGTGCCAGCAGCGGGACAGGGGGTTCAGATACGCAGTATTTT. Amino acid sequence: CASSGTGGSDTQYF.

CDR3 sequence (DNA): TGTGCCAGCAGTTACTCGCCCGGGTCCGGAAACACCATATATTTT. It codes for CASSYSPGSGNTIYF. The V gene is TRBV6-6, the J gene TRBJ1-3; no firm D call. The CDR3 sequence is 15 residues long. Trimming shortened V by 0 bases and J by 4 bases, and 10 bases separated the two germline ends. Looked up from germline, CDR1 is MNHNY and CDR2 is SVGAGI (reference sequence).

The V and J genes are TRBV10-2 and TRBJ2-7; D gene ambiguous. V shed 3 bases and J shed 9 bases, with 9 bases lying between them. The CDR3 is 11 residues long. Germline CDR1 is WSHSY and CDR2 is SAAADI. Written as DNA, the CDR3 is TGCGCCAGCAGTGATACTTACCGGCAGTACTTC. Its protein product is CASSDTYRQYF.

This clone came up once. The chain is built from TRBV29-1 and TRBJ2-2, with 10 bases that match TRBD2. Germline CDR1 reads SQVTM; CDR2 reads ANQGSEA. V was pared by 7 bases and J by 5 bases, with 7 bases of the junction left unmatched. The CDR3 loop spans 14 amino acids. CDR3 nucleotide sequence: TGCAGCGGTACTACTAGCGGGAAGACCGGGGAGCTGTTTTTT. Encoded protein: CSGTTSGKTGELFF.

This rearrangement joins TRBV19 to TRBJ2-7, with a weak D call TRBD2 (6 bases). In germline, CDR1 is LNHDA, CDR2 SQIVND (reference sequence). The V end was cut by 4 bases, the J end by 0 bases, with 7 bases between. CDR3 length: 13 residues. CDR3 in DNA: TGTGCCAGTAGTAAGGACTACTCCTACGAGCAGTACTTC. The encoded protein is CASSKDYSYEQYF.

The CDR3 spells CASSLGTGRGDTQYF. The CDR3 DNA sequence: TGTGCCAGCAGTTTAGGGACAGGAAGAGGGGATACGCAGTATTTT. This chain connects TRBV27 to TRBJ2-3; 8 nucleotides match TRBD1. The V gene's germline CDR1 is MNHEY and CDR2 SMNVEV (reference sequence). The CDR3 loop spans 15 amino acids. The trim removed 2 bases at V and 6 bases at J, leaving 7 bases unmatched.

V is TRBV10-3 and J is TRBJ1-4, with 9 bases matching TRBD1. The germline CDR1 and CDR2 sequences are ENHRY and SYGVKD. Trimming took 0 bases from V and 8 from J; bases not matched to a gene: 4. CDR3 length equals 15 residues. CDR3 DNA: TGTGCCATCAGTGAGTCGACAGGGGGTGGAGAAAAACTGTTTTTT. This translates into CAISESTGGGEKLFF.

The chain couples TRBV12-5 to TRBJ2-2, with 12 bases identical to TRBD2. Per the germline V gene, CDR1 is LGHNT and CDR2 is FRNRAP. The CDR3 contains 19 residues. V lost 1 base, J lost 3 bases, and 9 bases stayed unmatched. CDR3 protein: CASGLGLAGGYPDTGELFF. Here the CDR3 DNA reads TGTGCTAGTGGTTTGGGTCTAGCGGGGGGGTATCCTGACACCGGGGAGCTGTTTTTT.

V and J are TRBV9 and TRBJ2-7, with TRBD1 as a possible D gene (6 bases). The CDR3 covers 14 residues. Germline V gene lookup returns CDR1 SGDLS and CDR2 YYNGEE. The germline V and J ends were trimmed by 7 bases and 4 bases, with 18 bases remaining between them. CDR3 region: CASSPGTTSYEQYF. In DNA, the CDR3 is TGTGCCAGCTCACCCGGGACAACTTCTTACGAGCAGTACTTC.

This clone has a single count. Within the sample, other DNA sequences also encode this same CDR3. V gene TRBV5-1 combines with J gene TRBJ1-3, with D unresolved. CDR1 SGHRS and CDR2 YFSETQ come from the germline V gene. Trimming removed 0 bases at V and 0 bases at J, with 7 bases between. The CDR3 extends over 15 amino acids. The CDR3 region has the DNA TGCGCCAGCAGCTTGGGCAGGTCCTCTGGAAACACCATATATTTT. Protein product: CASSLGRSSGNTIYF.

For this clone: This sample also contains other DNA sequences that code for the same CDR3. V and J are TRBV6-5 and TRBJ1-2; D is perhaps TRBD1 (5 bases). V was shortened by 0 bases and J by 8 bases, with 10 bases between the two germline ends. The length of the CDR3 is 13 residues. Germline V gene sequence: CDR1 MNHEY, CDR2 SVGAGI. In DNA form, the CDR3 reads TGTGCCAGCAGTTACTCCTCCGGGGGGGGCTACACCTTC. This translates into CASSYSSGGGYTF.

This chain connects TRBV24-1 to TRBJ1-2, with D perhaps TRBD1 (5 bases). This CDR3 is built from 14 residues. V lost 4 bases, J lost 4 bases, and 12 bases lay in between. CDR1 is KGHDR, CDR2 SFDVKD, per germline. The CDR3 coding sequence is TGTGCCACCAGTGACTCTGACAGCCCCTATGGCTACACCTTC. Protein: CATSDSDSPYGYTF.

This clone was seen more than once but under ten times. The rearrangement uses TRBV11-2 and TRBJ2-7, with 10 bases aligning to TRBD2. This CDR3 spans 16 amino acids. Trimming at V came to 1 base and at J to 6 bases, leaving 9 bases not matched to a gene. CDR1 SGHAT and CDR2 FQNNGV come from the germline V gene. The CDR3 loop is CASSLVTSGTWVEQYF. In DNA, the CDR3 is TGTGCCAGCAGCTTAGTAACTAGCGGGACATGGGTCGAGCAGTACTTC.

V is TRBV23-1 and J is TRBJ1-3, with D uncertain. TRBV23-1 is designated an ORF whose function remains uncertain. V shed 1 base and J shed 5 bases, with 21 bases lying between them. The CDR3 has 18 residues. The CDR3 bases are TGCGCCAGCAGTCAATTACAAGGAACTGAGGTTCCGAGAAACACCATATATTTT. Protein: CASSQLQGTEVPRNTIYF.

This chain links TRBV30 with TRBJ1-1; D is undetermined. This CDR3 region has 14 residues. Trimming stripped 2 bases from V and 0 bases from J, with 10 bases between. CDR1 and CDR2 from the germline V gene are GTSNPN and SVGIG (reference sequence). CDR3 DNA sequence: TGTGCCTGGAGTCCGGGAAAAGTGAACACTGAAGCTTTCTTT. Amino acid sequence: CAWSPGKVNTEAFF.

As DNA, the CDR3 is TGTGCCAGCAGTGTACAGACAGATCAGCCCCAGCATTTT. This codes for CASSVQTDQPQHF. The V and J genes are TRBV28 and TRBJ1-5; tentative D call: TRBD1 (5 bases). The CDR3 is made up of 13 amino acids. Between the trimmed V and J ends, which lost 5 bases and 5 bases, there was a span of 10 bases. The germline gives CDR1 MDHEN, CDR2 SYDVKM.

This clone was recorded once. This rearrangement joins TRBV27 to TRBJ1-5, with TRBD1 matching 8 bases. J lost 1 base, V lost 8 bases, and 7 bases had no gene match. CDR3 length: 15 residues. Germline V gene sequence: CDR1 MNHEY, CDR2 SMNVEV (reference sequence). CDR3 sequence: CASRKQGESNQPQHF. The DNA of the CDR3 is TGTGCCAGCCGAAAACAGGGGGAGAGCAATCAGCCCCAGCATTTT.

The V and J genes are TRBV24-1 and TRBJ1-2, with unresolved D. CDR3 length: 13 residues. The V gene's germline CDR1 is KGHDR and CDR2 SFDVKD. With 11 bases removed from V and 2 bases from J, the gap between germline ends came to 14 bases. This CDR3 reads CARRGEQNYGYTF. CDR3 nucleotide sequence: TGTGCCAGGCGCGGGGAACAGAACTATGGCTACACCTTC.

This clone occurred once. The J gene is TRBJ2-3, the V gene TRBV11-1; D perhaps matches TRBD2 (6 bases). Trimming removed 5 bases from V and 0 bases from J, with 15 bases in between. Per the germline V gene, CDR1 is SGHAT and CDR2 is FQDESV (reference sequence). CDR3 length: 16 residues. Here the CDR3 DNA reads TGTGCCAGCAGCGCAAGTAGGGCGGGAAGCACAGATACGCAGTATTTT. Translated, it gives CASSASRAGSTDTQYF.

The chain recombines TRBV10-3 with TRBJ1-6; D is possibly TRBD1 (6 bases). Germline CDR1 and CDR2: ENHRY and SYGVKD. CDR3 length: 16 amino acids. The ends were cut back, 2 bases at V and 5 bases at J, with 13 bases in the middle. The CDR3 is CAISEPKGGDNSPLHF. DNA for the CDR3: TGTGCCATCAGTGAGCCCAAGGGGGGGGATAATTCACCCCTCCACTTT.

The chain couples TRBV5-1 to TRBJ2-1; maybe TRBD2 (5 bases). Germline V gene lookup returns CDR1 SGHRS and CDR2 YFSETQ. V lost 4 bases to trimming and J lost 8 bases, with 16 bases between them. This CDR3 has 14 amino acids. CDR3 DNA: TGCGCCAGCAGCCCGAGTGACGGGGTATATGAGCAGTTCTTC. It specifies CASSPSDGVYEQFF.

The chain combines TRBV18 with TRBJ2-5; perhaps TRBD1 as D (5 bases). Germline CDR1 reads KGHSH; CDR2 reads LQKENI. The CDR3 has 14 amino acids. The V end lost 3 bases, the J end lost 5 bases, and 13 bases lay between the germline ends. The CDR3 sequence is CASSPGMAGETQYF. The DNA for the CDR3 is TGTGCCAGCTCACCGGGCATGGCAGGGGAGACCCAGTACTTC. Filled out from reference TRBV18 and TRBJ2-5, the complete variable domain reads NAGVMQNPRHLVRRRGQEARLRCSPMKGHSHVYWYRQLPEEGLKFMVYLQKENIIDESGMPKERFSAEFPKEGPSILRIQQVVRGDSAAYFCASSPGMAGETQYFGPGTRLLVL.

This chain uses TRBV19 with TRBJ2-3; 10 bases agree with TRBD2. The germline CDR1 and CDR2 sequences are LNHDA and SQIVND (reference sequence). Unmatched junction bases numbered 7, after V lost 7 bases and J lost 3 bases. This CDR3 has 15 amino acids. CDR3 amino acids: CASKALAGKTDTQYF. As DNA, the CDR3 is TGTGCCAGTAAGGCACTAGCGGGAAAGACAGATACGCAGTATTTT.

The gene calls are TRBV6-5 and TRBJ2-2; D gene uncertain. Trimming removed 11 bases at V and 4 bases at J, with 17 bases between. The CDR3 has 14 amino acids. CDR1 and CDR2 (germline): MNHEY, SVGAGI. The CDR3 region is CASRGRGTTGELFF. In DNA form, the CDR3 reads TGTGCCTCACGCGGCCGCGGTACCACCGGGGAGCTGTTTTTT.

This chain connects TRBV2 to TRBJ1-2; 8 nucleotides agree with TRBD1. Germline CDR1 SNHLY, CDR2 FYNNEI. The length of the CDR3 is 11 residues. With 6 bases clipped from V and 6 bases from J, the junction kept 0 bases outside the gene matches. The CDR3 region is CASRTGDGYTF. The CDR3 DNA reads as TGTGCCAGCAGGACAGGGGATGGCTACACCTTC.

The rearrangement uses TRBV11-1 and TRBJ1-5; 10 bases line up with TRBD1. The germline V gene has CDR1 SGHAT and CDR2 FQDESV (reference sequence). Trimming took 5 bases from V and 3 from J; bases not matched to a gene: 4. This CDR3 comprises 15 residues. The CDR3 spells CASSAGTGVNQPQHF. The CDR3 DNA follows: TGTGCCAGCAGCGCCGGGACAGGGGTCAATCAGCCCCAGCATTTT. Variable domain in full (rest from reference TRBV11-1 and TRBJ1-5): EAEVAQSPRYKITEKSQAVAFWCDPISGHATLYWYRQILGQGPELLVQFQDESVVDDSQLPKDRFSAERLKGVDSTLKIQPAELGDSAMYLCASSAGTGVNQPQHFGDGTRLSIL.

The CDR3: CASSVGQGMNTEAFF. The CDR3 region has the DNA TGTGCCAGCAGCGTAGGACAGGGGATGAACACTGAAGCTTTCTTT. V gene TRBV9 combines with J gene TRBJ1-1; 8 nucleotides match TRBD1. This CDR3 contains 15 residues. With 0 bases clipped from V and 0 bases from J, the junction kept 1 base outside the gene matches. Germline V gene data show CDR1 as SGDLS and CDR2 as YYNGEE.

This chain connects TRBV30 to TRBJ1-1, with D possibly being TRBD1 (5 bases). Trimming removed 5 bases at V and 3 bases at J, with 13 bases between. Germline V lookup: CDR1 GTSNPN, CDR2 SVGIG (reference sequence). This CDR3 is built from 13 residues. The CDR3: CAWGGGTDTEAFF. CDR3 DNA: TGTGCCTGGGGGGGAGGTACGGACACTGAAGCTTTCTTT. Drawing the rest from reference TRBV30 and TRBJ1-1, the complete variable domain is SQTIHQWPATLVQPVGSPLSLECTVEGTSNPNLYWYRQAAGRGLQLLFYSVGIGQISSEVPQNLSASRPQDRQFILSSKKLLLSDSGFYLCAWGGGTDTEAFFGQGTRLTVV.

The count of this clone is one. The CDR3 here is CASGGGLTYEQYF. The CDR3 DNA follows: TGTGCCAGCGGCGGAGGTTTAACCTACGAGCAGTACTTC. The chain has TRBV27 and TRBJ2-7, with D possibly TRBD2 on 5 matching bases. The germline gives CDR1 MNHEY, CDR2 SMNVEV (reference sequence). Trimming shortened V by 8 bases and J by 2 bases, and 13 bases separated the two germline ends. This CDR3 is built from 13 residues.

Here the CDR3 reads CASSQPGQDRPQHF. In nucleotides, the CDR3 is TGTGCCAGTAGTCAACCGGGACAGGATCGGCCCCAGCATTTT. V is TRBV19 and J is TRBJ1-5; TRBD1 matches at 8 bases. V lost 5 bases to trimming and J lost 9 bases; unmatched junction nucleotides: 9. CDR1 is LNHDA and CDR2 is SQIVND in the germline V gene (reference sequence). This CDR3 region has 14 residues.

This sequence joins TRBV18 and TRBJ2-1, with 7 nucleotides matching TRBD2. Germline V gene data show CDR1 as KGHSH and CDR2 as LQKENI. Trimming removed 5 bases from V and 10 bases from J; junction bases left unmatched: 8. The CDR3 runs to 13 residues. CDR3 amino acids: CASSERDRGEQFF. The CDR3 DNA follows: TGTGCCAGCTCAGAGCGGGACCGTGGGGAGCAGTTCTTC.

CDR3 region: CASRPGGLYGYTF. The DNA for the CDR3 is TGTGCCAGCAGACCAGGGGGTCTGTATGGCTACACCTTC. V gene TRBV28 combines with J gene TRBJ1-2; 7 bases match TRBD1. Germline CDR1 is MDHEN and CDR2 is SYDVKM. With V trimmed by 6 bases and J by 5 bases, 6 bases remained unmatched. The CDR3 extends over 13 amino acids.